The source of this TCR beta chain is a study of regulatory T cells in long-lasting Graves disease. Germline values: CDR1 SGHVS, CDR2 FNYEAQ. V was trimmed by 4 bases and J by 7 bases, leaving 13 bases between them. The CDR3 has 13 residues. To make TCR beta libraries, researchers used iRepertoire HTBI primers and Arm-PCR of CDR3 regions. TCRdb re-analysed the multiplex PCR reads in MiXCR, keeping a single row per CDR3 protein. The data show 300,000 to 400,000 distinct CDR3 sequences, with 15% to 20% seen just once and 25% to 30% held by the top ten. Time point here: newly diagnosed GD, antithyroid drugs for less than 3 months. Following extraction of RNA from PBMCs, that RNA was used to make the TCR library. This same sample was also taken into another study, of T cells in Graves' hyperthyroidism and ophthalmopathy.

The sequenced sample was peripheral blood mononuclear cells (PBMCs), obtained at new diagnosis, from a patient treated with antithyroid drugs. The chain carries TRBV7-6 and TRBJ1-1; D not certain. The receptor's source is a man aged 35 to 55 with Graves disease. In DNA, the CDR3 is TGTGCCAGCAGCTCCCTCCCACGCGATGAAGCTTTCTTT. Its translation: CASSSLPRDEAFF.